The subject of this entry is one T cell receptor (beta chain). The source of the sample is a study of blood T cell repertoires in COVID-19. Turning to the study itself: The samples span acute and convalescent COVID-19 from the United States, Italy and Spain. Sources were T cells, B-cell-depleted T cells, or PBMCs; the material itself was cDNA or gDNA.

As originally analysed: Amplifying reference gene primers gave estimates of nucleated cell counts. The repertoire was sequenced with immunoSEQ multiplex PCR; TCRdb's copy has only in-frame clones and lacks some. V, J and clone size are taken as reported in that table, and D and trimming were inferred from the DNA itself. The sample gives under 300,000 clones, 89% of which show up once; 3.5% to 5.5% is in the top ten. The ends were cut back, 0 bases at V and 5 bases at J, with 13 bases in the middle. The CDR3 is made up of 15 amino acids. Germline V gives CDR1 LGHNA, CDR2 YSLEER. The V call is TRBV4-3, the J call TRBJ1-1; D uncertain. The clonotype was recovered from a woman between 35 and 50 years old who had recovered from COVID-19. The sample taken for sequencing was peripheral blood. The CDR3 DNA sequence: TGCGCCAGCAGCCAAGATCCCCGGAGAGAAACTGAAGCTTTCTTT. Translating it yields CASSQDPRRETEAFF.